The 22 T cell receptor beta chains listed next were all sequenced from one sample in a study of Graves' ophthalmopathy and Graves' hyperthyroidism. RNA transcripts were the source from which TCR beta CDR3 regions were amplified. Investigators did first-round RT-PCR with HTBI primers, then second-round multiplex PCR. TCRdb called the multiplex PCR reads again in MiXCR, with one record for every CDR3 protein. This sample carries 350,000 to 450,000 distinct CDR3 sequences, approximately 20% of them seen once, and the ten largest clones take about 1.4%. What was sequenced was peripheral blood. The receptors were sampled from a woman aged 18-29 years with Graves' ophthalmopathy.

This chain uses TRBV15 with TRBJ2-5, with D possibly matching TRBD1 (5 bases). V lost 1 base and J lost 3, with 9 bases in between. This CDR3 contains 14 residues. Germline assignment: CDR1 LNHNV and CDR2 YYDKDF (reference sequence). The CDR3 DNA reads as TGTGCCACCAGCAGAGGGACAAGAGAAGAGACCCAGTACTTC. It encodes CATSRGTREETQYF.

The rearrangement links TRBV7-2 to TRBJ2-7, with no clear D. The CDR3 has 13 residues. V lost 2 bases to trimming and J lost 2 bases, with 7 bases between them. CDR1 and CDR2 (germline): SGHTA, FQGNSA. In DNA form, the CDR3 reads TGTGCCAGCAGCTTACCCTACCCCTACGAGCAGTACTTC. Translation gives CASSLPYPYEQYF.

This clonotype occurred many times. V gene TRBV29-1 combines with J gene TRBJ2-7; D could derive from TRBD1 or TRBD2 (5 bases each). This CDR3 contains 13 residues. Germline loops: CDR1 SQVTM, CDR2 ANQGSEA. The V end was cut by 6 bases, the J end by 3 bases, with 15 bases between. CDR3 sequence: CSVRGGPYYEQYF. The CDR3 nucleotides are TGCAGCGTCCGTGGGGGACCATACTACGAGCAGTACTTC.

This clonotype was detected ten times or more. V gene TRBV12-3 or TRBV12-4 combines with J gene TRBJ1-5; unclear D gene. This CDR3 has 13 amino acids. Trimming left V 6 bases short and J 2 bases short, with 8 bases between. In DNA, the CDR3 is TGTGCCAGCAGCTTCGGGGGCAATCAGCCCCAGCATTTT. Translation gives CASSFGGNQPQHF.

This clonotype was seen at least ten times. This chain links TRBV6-5 with TRBJ1-2, with 8 bases matching TRBD1. The CDR3 sequence is 15 residues long. The V gene end was trimmed by 4 bases and the J gene end by 2 bases; junction bases not matched to a gene: 6. The V gene's germline CDR1 is MNHEY and CDR2 SVGAGI. CDR3 sequence reads: CASSWGRTGNYGYTF. The DNA for the CDR3 is TGTGCCAGCAGTTGGGGACGGACAGGGAACTATGGCTACACCTTC.

This clonotype was seen many times. The CDR3 region is CASSLEADSNQPQHF. The CDR3 nucleotides read TGTGCCAGCAGCTTAGAAGCGGATAGCAATCAGCCCCAGCATTTT. This sequence joins TRBV7-2 and TRBJ1-5, with D unclear. From germline, CDR1 is SGHTA and CDR2 FQGNSA. V lost 1 base, J lost 0 bases, and 7 bases lay in between. The length of the CDR3 is 15 residues. Together with reference TRBV7-2 and TRBJ1-5, the CDR3 gives the full variable domain: GAGVSQSPSNKVTEKGKDVELRCDPISGHTALYWYRQSLGQGLEFLIYFQGNSAPDKSGLPSDRFSAERTGGSVSTLTIQRTQQEDSAVYLCASSLEADSNQPQHFGDGTRLSIL.

This clonotype has a count of ten or more. This chain connects TRBV7-8 to TRBJ2-2; TRBD2 agrees at 7 bases. Germline V gene lookup returns CDR1 SGHVS and CDR2 FQNEAQ. The CDR3 loop spans 16 amino acids. The V and J ends lost 7 bases and 1 base, in that order; junction bases with no gene match: 9. CDR3 loop: CASIAGGGRNTGELFF. The CDR3 region has the DNA TGTGCCAGCATCGCCGGCGGGGGACGGAACACCGGGGAGCTGTTTTTT.

Many counts were recorded for this clonotype. V gene TRBV10-3 combines with J gene TRBJ1-1, with D possibly matching TRBD1 (6 bases). The CDR3 extends over 14 amino acids. V lost 2 bases, J lost 1 base, and 8 bases lay in between. Germline V gene sequence: CDR1 ENHRY, CDR2 SYGVKD. CDR3 amino acids: CAISEGQWNTEAFF. Here the CDR3 DNA reads TGTGCCATCAGTGAGGGACAGTGGAACACTGAAGCTTTCTTT.

There are many counts of this clonotype. The chain combines TRBV27 with TRBJ1-1, with D hard to call. Per germline, CDR1 MNHEY and CDR2 SMNVEV (reference sequence). The CDR3 runs to 13 residues. V was cut by 7 bases and J by 0 bases, with 9 bases left in between. CDR3 sequence: CASTDPMNTEAFF. Written as DNA, the CDR3 is TGTGCCAGCACGGATCCTATGAACACTGAAGCTTTCTTT.

This clonotype has at least ten counts. J is TRBJ1-1 and V is TRBV9, with unresolved D. This CDR3 is 13 amino acids long. CDR1 SGDLS and CDR2 YYNGEE come from the germline V gene. V was shortened by 3 bases and J by 7 bases, with 13 bases between the two germline ends. In DNA form, the CDR3 reads TGTGCCAGCAGCGCCCCCCGCTTCGGTGAAGCTTTCTTT. Translating gives CASSAPRFGEAFF. Full variable domain (missing parts from reference TRBV9 and TRBJ1-1): DSGVTQTPKHLITATGQRVTLRCSPRSGDLSVYWYQQSLDQGLQFLIQYYNGEERAKGNILERFSAQQFPDLHSELNLSSLELGDSALYFCASSAPRFGEAFFGQGTRLTVV.

This clonotype was counted ten times or more. The chain joins TRBV19 to TRBJ1-2; 8 nucleotides align to TRBD1. The CDR3 loop spans 15 amino acids. The germline CDR1 and CDR2 sequences are LNHDA and SQIVND (reference sequence). V lost 6 bases, J lost 4 bases, and 10 bases stayed unmatched. The CDR3 DNA follows: TGTGCCAGTAGCCCGGACAGGGCCTCAACCTATGGCTACACCTTC. This encodes CASSPDRASTYGYTF. Combining the CDR3 with reference TRBV19 and TRBJ1-2 gives the whole variable domain DGGITQSPKYLFRKEGQNVTLSCEQNLNHDAMYWYRQDPGQGLRLIYYSQIVNDFQKGDIAEGYSVSREKKESFPLTVTSAQKNPTAFYLCASSPDRASTYGYTFGSGTRLTVV.

This clonotype was counted ten times or more. The chain employs TRBV4-2 and TRBJ1-5, with TRBD1 matching 9 bases. V lost 4 bases, J lost 5 bases, and 18 bases stayed unmatched. There are 19 residues in the CDR3. Germline assignment: CDR1 LGHNA and CDR2 YNFKEQ. CDR3 DNA: TGTGCCAGCAGCCCTAAGTTGGGCTGGGACAGGGTGATAGATCAGCCCCAGCATTTT. Encoded protein: CASSPKLGWDRVIDQPQHF.

In its sample, this clonotype was seen many times. The chain couples TRBV6-5 to TRBJ1-2; weak D call: TRBD1 (6 bases). The CDR3 totals 14 residues. Germline CDR1 is MNHEY and CDR2 is SVGAGI. The V gene lost 3 bases and the J gene lost 7 bases, with 15 bases spanning the gap. CDR3 region: CASSYWRGAGGYTF. The CDR3 DNA sequence: TGTGCCAGCAGTTATTGGCGGGGGGCTGGTGGCTACACCTTC.

This clonotype was counted many times. A junction boundary mismatches the germline segment, possibly from a read error. V and J are TRBV18 and TRBJ1-1; TRBD1 matches 8 bases. The CDR3 runs to 13 residues. Germline V gene sequence: CDR1 KGHSH, CDR2 LQKENI. The CDR3 nucleotides are TGTGCCAGCGGAGGACAGGGAGTCACTGAAGCTTTCTTC. Amino acid sequence: CASGGQGVTEAFF.

This clonotype was counted a few times. The CDR3 region has the DNA TGTGCCAGCAGCTCCTTTCCTCCCACAGGGATGGGGACCTACGAGCAGTACTTC. Its protein is CASSSFPPTGMGTYEQYF. The chain joins TRBV3-1 to TRBJ2-7; perhaps TRBD1 as D (6 bases). This CDR3 has 18 residues. Germline loops: CDR1 LGHDT, CDR2 YNNKEL (reference sequence). The V end was cut by 5 bases, the J end by 2 bases, with 25 bases between.

This clonotype was observed a handful of times. V usage is TRBV20-1 and J usage is TRBJ2-5, with D hard to call. Per germline, CDR1 DFQATT and CDR2 SNEGSKA (reference sequence). Deletions cut 1 base from V and 0 bases from J, with 9 bases between. The CDR3 loop spans 14 amino acids. The CDR3 here is CSARATINQETQYF. The CDR3 bases are TGCAGTGCTAGAGCGACAATTAACCAAGAGACCCAGTACTTC.

Many counts were recorded for this clonotype. This rearrangement joins TRBV27 to TRBJ2-7; 11 bases fit TRBD2. Germline assignment: CDR1 MNHEY and CDR2 SMNVEV (reference sequence). The CDR3 covers 14 residues. Trimming took 4 bases from V and 6 from J; bases not matched to a gene: 5. The CDR3 DNA is TGTGCCAGCAGTTATAGCGGGGGGGCATCCGAGCAGTACTTC. Translation gives CASSYSGGASEQYF.

This chain connects TRBV6-5 to TRBJ2-5; 7 nucleotides line up with TRBD1. Per the germline V gene, CDR1 is MNHEY and CDR2 is SVGAGI. Germline trimming cut 2 bases from V and 1 base from J; bases unmatched to any gene: 1. The CDR3 sequence is 14 residues long. CDR3 sequence: CASSYRDSQETQYF. The CDR3, as DNA: TGTGCCAGCAGTTACCGGGACAGCCAAGAGACCCAGTACTTC.

This clonotype was observed many times. The J gene is TRBJ2-7, the V gene TRBV5-1; D may match TRBD1 or TRBD2 (5 bases each). The V end was cut by 4 bases, the J end by 3 bases, with 11 bases between. The germline V gene has CDR1 SGHRS and CDR2 YFSETQ. The CDR3 has 13 amino acids. The CDR3 sequence: CASSIRESYEQYF. The CDR3 DNA reads as TGCGCCAGCAGCATCAGGGAGAGCTACGAGCAGTACTTC.

This clonotype was detected ten times or more. The chain recombines TRBV24-1 with TRBJ2-5; possibly TRBD1 for D (5 bases). The CDR3 is 16 amino acids. V lost 0 bases and J lost 5, with 15 bases in between. Germline CDR1 is KGHDR and CDR2 is SFDVKD. The CDR3 DNA reads TGTGCCACCAGTGATTTGAATCATCAGGGAATGGAGACCCAGTACTTC. Protein product: CATSDLNHQGMETQYF.

This clonotype showed up many times. This CDR3 is CASSLDGRPSTGELFF. The CDR3 DNA sequence: TGTGCCAGCAGCTTAGACGGGAGGCCATCCACCGGGGAGCTGTTTTTT. The chain recombines TRBV11-2 with TRBJ2-2; 7 bases match TRBD2. Germline CDR1 and CDR2: SGHAT and FQNNGV. The CDR3 sequence is 16 residues long. Trimming removed 0 bases from V and 4 bases from J; junction bases left unmatched: 5.

The sample holds many counts of this clonotype. The rearrangement links TRBV29-1 to TRBJ1-6; tentative D call: TRBD1 (6 bases). CDR3 length: 13 residues. V was pared by 5 bases and J by 6 bases, with 11 bases between. Germline V gives CDR1 SQVTM, CDR2 ANQGSEA. The CDR3 DNA reads TGCAGCGTTAAGGGGGTCGGTAATTCACCCCTCCACTTT. Its protein product is CSVKGVGNSPLHF.